Only a few counts were recorded for the clone carrying this TCR beta chain. Produced via immunoSEQ multiplex PCR; TCRdb's table is partial and in-frame only. Among some 350,000 clones listed, roughly 71% were seen once. The data were taken from a study of cytotoxic CD8 clonotypes in ibrutinib-treated CLL. Turning to the study itself: The sample average was 255,043 productive templates and roughly 94,000 productive rearrangements.

Germline CDR1 is SGHRS and CDR2 is YFSETQ. The length of the CDR3 is 15 residues. With 0 bases clipped from V and 7 bases from J, the junction kept 6 bases outside the gene matches. The clonotype was recovered from a human donor with chronic lymphocytic leukemia. J is TRBJ2-7 and V is TRBV5-1, with TRBD1 matching 11 bases. The sample in question was PBMCs, obtained after 36 months of ibrutinib treatment. CDR3 amino acids: CASSLVGTGGLEQYF. The CDR3 DNA is TGCGCCAGCAGCTTGGTGGGGACAGGGGGTTTAGAGCAGTACTTC.